This T cell receptor (beta chain) was sequenced during a study of cytomegalovirus exposure and HLA in healthy donors. Findings and limits, study-wide: There were reportedly fewer N-insertions in an Asian-associated ancestry cluster than the approximately 670-donor mean, in a later analysis. The study flagged some 170 TCR beta chains as cytomegalovirus-associated.

CDR1 and CDR2 (germline): SGHTA, FQGNSA. The CDR3 has 18 amino acids. V dropped 4 bases and J dropped 5 bases, with 21 bases sitting between them. As for this clone: Its specificity is unknown.

The PCR employed 60 Vbeta primers together with 13 Jbeta primers. Some clones are missing from TCRdb's copy, which holds only in-frame ones; the method was immunoSEQ multiplex PCR. This table has around 180,000 clones, approximately 81% appearing once. Sample: PBMCs. The TCR sequence derives from a woman aged 18-29 years in good health and CMV-seropositive. The chain uses TRBV7-2 and TRBJ2-6; weak D call: TRBD1 (6 bases). The CDR3 sequence is CASSSPGTSRVRANVLTF. DNA for the CDR3: TGTGCCAGCAGCTCACCCGGGACATCCAGAGTTAGGGCCAACGTCCTGACTTTC.